This T cell receptor (beta chain) was obtained from a study of cytomegalovirus exposure and HLA in healthy donors (dated 2017 in TCRdb). Notes on the research overall: In an earlier analysis of several hundred of the donors, 250 to 350 Gb of sequence data and 120 million or so unique TCR beta sequences from roughly 180 million T cells were reported. Roughly 5 DR-DQ haplotypes were treated as single units for association and clustering because of strong linkage in the cohort. HLA typing included class I and class II loci at four-digit resolution. An earlier analysis of several hundred of the donors applied high-throughput TCR beta sequencing to assess whether each TCR beta V gene segment acted as functional or pseudogenic. Among 300 to 500 genotyped donors of the cohort, an average of approximately 240,000 unique TCR beta nucleotide sequences was sequenced per donor, of which 15% to 20% were non-productive. To predict cytomegalovirus infection status, the study combined high-throughput TCR immunosequencing, statistical association of individual TCRs with disease status, and machine learning. Among the roughly 380 genotyped donors, approximately 77% belonged to the genetic ancestry cluster associated with self-reported Caucasian donors. Typing coverage varied by locus: about 629-630 donors for A, B, C, DRB1 and DQB1; roughly 510 for DQA1; more than 600 for DPA1; 450 to 480 for DPB1. A later analysis re-analyzed previously published TCR beta repertoires from about 600 donors and added high-resolution HLA genotyping to study TCR occurrence patterns. Genome-wide SNP genotypes for about 60% of the roughly 670 donors were used in a later genetic analysis, which treated that subset as a discovery cohort. Roughly 300 gigabases of sequencing data and around 90 million unique TCR sequences made up an early release that covered about 640 HLA-typed donors. Rather than using new phenotypic data, the later analysis identified candidate immune exposures from TCR beta sequences and from how often those sequences occurred across donors. The study used immunosequencing to profile the T cell repertoires of approximately 630 subjects and linked those repertoires to cytomegalovirus serostatus. Besides the first cohort of around 670 subjects, a separate validation cohort made up of over 95 different subjects was used. All discovery cohort repertoires had been generated on a single sequencing platform. Donor age, sex, ethnicity and CMV serostatus were compiled alongside the repertoire data. The study aimed to test whether cataloging public T cell receptors could reveal signatures of past pathogen exposure. What the research found in general, with its limitations: While some public TCRs were present in many individuals, most TCR sequences turned up only very rarely across donors. Correlated functional status among segregating V segments might reflect linkage disequilibrium, but an unknown experimental factor could not be ruled out. Some IMGT-functional V segments, including TRBV6-2 and TRBV6-3, could not be told apart with the 87-base-pair reads, so those segments were excluded. A few of the identified cytomegalovirus-associated TCR beta chains were confirmed in vitro to be specific for cytomegalovirus antigens. The earlier analysis of fewer than 750 of the donors excluded 15 to 20 rarely observed V segments, including chromosome 9 orphons, because counts were too low. A later analysis found that TCR association rates varied across HLA loci, with DRB1 alleles showing the most associated TCRs and HLA-C alleles the fewest. Specific HLA alleles were associated with 15,000 to 20,000 TCR beta sequences at a false discovery rate of 0.05 in a later analysis. The classifier was reported to diagnose cytomegalovirus status with high specificity and sensitivity in both the original and validation cohorts. According to a later analysis, most CMV-associated TCR beta chains appeared to be HLA-restricted, and the HLA associations seemed to be driven largely by CMV exposure. The study gave a list of about 150 TCR beta chains associated with cytomegalovirus. Because some donors lacked HLA typing at each locus, the association tests relied only on the typed subset. CMV serostatus was the only immune exposure information available for the cohort. Several of the top co-occurrence clusters appeared to be linked to parvovirus B19, influenza, CMV and Epstein-Barr virus, according to a later analysis. A further reported finding was that TCR beta sequences accurately predicted the HLA-A and HLA-B alleles for most subjects in the first cohort. In a later analysis, HLA-associated TCR beta chains were found to be more clonally expanded and to have lower generation probabilities than equally common non-associated chains. The authors suggested that the approach could potentially be generalized to other disease states and immunological phenotypes. Presence/absence analyses assumed roughly uniform sequencing depth across donors, an assumption that may not hold. Strong co-occurrence of HLA alleles, especially DR and DQ, made assigning TCR associations to individual alleles difficult. A later genetic analysis associated a missense DCLRE1C variant with V-gene and J-gene trimming of TCR beta chains, and an independent cohort replicated the association. In this cohort, only TCR beta chains were sequenced, and detectable features were limited by the absence of alpha or paired-chain data. A cluster of highly shared sequence variants was judged likely to represent a technical artifact of the sequencing pipeline. Compared with the approximately 710-donor mean, donors in an Asian-associated ancestry cluster had fewer N-insertions in productive TCRs, according to a later genetic analysis. An earlier analysis of around 600 of the donors showed that most TCR beta V segments appeared in productive rearrangements either about 90% or about 30% of the time, which broadly matched IMGT annotations.

The cohort was made up of several hundred healthy bone marrow donors. At the time of sampling, all cohort members were nominally healthy, though unrecorded immune exposures were likely present. The donor tested CMV seropositive, placing the donor among the roughly 270 seropositive members of the cohort. Each donor provided a peripheral blood sample, and peripheral blood mononuclear cells were used for TCR beta sequencing. The Qiagen DNeasy Blood Extraction Kit was used to extract genomic DNA from the blood cell samples. Library creation used the immunoSEQ multiplex PCR assay. For the multiplex PCR, a mixture combining 60 forward primers for TCR Vbeta segments and 13 reverse primers for TCR Jbeta segments was used. The CDR3 region of rearranged TCR beta genes was amplified from genomic DNA by a multiplex PCR assay. On the Illumina HiSeq System, the amplified TCR beta libraries were sequenced as 87-base-pair reads. Per the original workflow: A later analysis tallied 75 million to 95 million unique TCR beta chains across the 666 repertoires, and approximately 12 million of those chains were shared by two or more donors. Raw reads were error-corrected and collapsed into unique sequences by a nearest-neighbor algorithm in which closely related sequences were merged to remove PCR and sequencing errors. Alignment of CDR3 sequences to IMGT reference sequences was used to assign V, D and J gene segments. For a sequence to be retained, at least a six-nucleotide match to both a V gene segment and a J gene segment was required. A rearrangement was called productive if the CDR3 had no stop codons and remained in frame with V and J, and every other rearrangement was called non-productive. Following IMGT convention, CDR3 was defined as the stretch from the second conserved V-encoded cysteine to the conserved J-encoded phenylalanine. In an earlier analysis of around 640 of the donors, sequences lacking an unambiguous match to a single V gene segment were excluded. An earlier analysis of several hundred of the donors called V segments functional above 56.7% productive rearrangements and segregating when the between-donor standard deviation exceeded 5%. A statistical classification framework was developed to diagnose cytomegalovirus status using the catalog of TCR beta chain sequences. In a later analysis, TCR nucleotide sequences were compared against IMGT/GENE-DB human TR gene sequences so that V and J genes could be assigned. In a later analysis, CDR3 sequences and most-parsimonious VDJ recombination scenarios were assigned using the TCRdist pipeline. A later analysis defined each TCR beta chain by its CDR3 amino acid sequence plus V-gene family, and excluded reads lacking a unique V-gene family. In a later analysis, 450 to 600 highly shared, low-generation-probability nucleotide sequences were removed to address suspected cross-contamination and a sequencing artifact. In a later analysis, a clonal expansion index was calculated for each public chain from normalized within-repertoire ranks of inferred template counts. In a later analysis, generation probabilities were computed using a VDJ recombination model fitted to out-of-frame rearrangements, and the results were checked against IGoR. In a later analysis, hypergeometric tests were used to score TCR-TCR, TCR-HLA and TCR-CMV co-occurrence, with a repertoire-size bias correction applied to TCR pairs. A later analysis estimated false discovery rates by permuting HLA or CMV assignments 20 times. In a later analysis, co-occurring TCRs were grouped using DBSCAN, with TCRdist sequence similarity added in when clustering inside HLA-allele-positive subsets. Repertoires with fewer than 30,000 or more than 120,000 public chains were left out of co-occurrence clustering, as were about five repertoires with anomalous nucleotide sharing. Sourced from immuneACCESS, this table was stored by TCRdb with only in-frame sequences that have V and J called. A share of the clones is absent; for the studies checked, an unresolved V gene accounts for under half, and the remainder has no known explanation. V and J calls and clone size are as listed in that table; D and trimming were resolved from the DNA. Here the sample has some 180,000 clones; roughly 10% occur a single time. The top ten clonotypes cover approximately 1.5% of the sample.

In the germline V gene, CDR1 corresponds to SNHLY and CDR2 to FYNNEI. At the junction V is shortened by 0 bases and J by 5 bases, with 4 bases in between. The CDR3 runs 13 residues from the cysteine to the phenylalanine. The CDR3 DNA has 39 bases and is translated from base 1. As for this clone: Its recognized antigen is unknown. Base qualities are missing; no much larger clone stands one base away.

The rearrangement joined TRBV2 to TRBJ2-2; the D gene identity is not certain. This sequence originates from a woman aged 25 to 39 in good health and CMV-seropositive. The sequenced material came from PBMCs. The DNA sequence is given as TGTGCCAGCAGTGAAGCGAGTACCGGGGAGCTGTTTTTT. The encoded protein is CASSEASTGELFF.